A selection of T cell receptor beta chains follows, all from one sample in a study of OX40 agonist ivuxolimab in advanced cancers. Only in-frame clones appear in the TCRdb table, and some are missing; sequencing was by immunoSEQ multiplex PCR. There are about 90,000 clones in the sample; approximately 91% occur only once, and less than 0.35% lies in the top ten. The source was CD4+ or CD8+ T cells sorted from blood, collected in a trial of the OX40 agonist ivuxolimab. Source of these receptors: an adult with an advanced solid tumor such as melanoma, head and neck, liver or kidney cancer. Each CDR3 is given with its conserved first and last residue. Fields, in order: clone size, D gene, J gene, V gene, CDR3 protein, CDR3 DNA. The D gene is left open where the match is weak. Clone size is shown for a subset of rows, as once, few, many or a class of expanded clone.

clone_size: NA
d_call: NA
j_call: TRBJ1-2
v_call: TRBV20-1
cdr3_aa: CSASDYGYTF
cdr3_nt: TGCAGTGCTAGTGACTATGGCTACACCTTC

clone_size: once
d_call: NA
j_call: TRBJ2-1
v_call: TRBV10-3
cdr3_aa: CAISETPAGPYNEQFF
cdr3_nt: TGTGCCATCAGTGAGACCCCAGCCGGGCCCTACAATGAGCAGTTCTTC

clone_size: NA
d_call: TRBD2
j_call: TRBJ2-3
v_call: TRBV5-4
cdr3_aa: CASRWGLAGSTDTQYF
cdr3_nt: TGTGCCAGCAGGTGGGGACTAGCGGGATCCACAGATACGCAGTATTTT

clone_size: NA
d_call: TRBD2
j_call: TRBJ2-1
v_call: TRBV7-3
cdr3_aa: CASSSLTSGSYNEQFF
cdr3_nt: TGTGCCAGCAGCTCCCTGACTAGCGGGTCTTACAATGAGCAGTTCTTC

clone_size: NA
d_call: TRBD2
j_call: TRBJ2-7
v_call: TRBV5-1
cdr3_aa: CASSFLREGYEQYF
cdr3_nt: TGCGCCAGCAGCTTTCTTCGGGAGGGGTACGAGCAGTACTTC

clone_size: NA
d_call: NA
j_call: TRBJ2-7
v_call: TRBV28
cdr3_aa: CASSSPGGTTYEQYF
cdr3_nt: TGTGCCAGCAGTTCCCCGGGCGGGACAACCTACGAGCAGTACTTC

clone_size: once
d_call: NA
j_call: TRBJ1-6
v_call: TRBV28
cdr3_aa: CASSIGTLNTSPLHF
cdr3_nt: TGTGCCAGCAGTATAGGGACGTTAAATACTTCACCCCTCCACTTT

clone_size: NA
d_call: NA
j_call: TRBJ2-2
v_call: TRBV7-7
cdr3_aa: CASSPQGFSAGELFF
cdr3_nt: TGTGCCAGCAGCCCACAGGGATTTTCGGCCGGGGAGCTGTTTTTT

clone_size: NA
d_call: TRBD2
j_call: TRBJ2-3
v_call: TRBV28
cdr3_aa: CASLGASGRITDTQYF
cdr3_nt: TGTGCCAGCCTCGGGGCTAGCGGGAGGATAACAGATACGCAGTATTTT

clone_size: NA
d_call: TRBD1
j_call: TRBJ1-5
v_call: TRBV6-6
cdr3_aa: CASSFGQGGSNQPQHF
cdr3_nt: TGTGCCAGCAGTTTTGGACAGGGGGGTAGCAATCAGCCCCAGCATTTT

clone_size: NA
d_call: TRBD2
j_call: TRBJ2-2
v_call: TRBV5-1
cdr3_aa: CASSGNAGTSGSGELFF
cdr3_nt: TGCGCCAGCAGCGGGAACGCCGGGACTAGCGGTTCCGGGGAGCTGTTTTTT

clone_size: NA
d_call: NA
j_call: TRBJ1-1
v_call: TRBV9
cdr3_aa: CASSVRPTNTEAFF
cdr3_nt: TGTGCCAGCAGCGTAAGACCCACGAACACTGAAGCTTTCTTT

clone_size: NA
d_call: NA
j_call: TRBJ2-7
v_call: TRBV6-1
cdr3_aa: CASSVGKYEQYF
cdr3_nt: TGTGCCAGCAGTGTAGGGAAGTACGAGCAGTACTTC

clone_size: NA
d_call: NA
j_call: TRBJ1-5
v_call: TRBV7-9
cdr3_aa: CASSLGGGQPQHF
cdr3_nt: TGTGCCAGCAGCTTAGGAGGTGGACAGCCCCAGCATTTT

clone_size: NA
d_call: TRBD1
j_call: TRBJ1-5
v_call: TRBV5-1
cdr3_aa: CASSTGQGIGQPQHF
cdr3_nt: TGCGCCAGCAGCACGGGACAGGGAATAGGTCAGCCCCAGCATTTT

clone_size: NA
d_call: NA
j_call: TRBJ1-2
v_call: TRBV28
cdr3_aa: CASTDMGNYGYTF
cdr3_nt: TGTGCCAGCACCGACATGGGGAACTATGGCTACACCTTC

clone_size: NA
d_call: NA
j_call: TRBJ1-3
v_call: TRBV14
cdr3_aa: CASSQVRGNTIYF
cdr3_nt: TGTGCCAGCAGCCAAGTAAGAGGAAACACCATATATTTT

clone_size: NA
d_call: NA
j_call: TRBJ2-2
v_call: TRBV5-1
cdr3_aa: CASSLEFTGELFF
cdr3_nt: TGCGCCAGCAGCTTGGAATTCACCGGGGAGCTGTTTTTT

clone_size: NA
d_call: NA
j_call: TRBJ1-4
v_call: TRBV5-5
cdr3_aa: CASSSTASNEKLFF
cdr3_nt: TGTGCCAGCAGCTCGACAGCCAGTAATGAAAAACTGTTTTTT

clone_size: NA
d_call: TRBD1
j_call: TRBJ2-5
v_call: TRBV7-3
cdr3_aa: CASSSDRAQTQYF
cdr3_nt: TGTGCCAGCAGCTCGGACAGGGCCCAGACCCAGTACTTC

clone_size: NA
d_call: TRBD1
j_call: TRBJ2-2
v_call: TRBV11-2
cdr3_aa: CASSLSGGHTGELFF
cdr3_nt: TGTGCCAGCAGCTTATCAGGGGGTCACACCGGGGAGCTGTTTTTT

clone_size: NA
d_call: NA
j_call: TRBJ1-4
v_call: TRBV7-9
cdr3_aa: CASSLVGQSNEKLFF
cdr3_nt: TGTGCCAGCAGCTTAGTTGGCCAGAGTAATGAAAAACTGTTTTTT

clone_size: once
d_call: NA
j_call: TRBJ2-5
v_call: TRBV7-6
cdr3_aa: CASSFGRTETQYF
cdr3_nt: TGTGCCAGCAGCTTTGGGAGGACGGAGACCCAGTACTTC

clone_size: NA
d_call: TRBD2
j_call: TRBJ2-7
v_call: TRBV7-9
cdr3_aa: CASIHSGTSGEQYF
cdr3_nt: TGTGCCAGCATACATAGCGGGACATCGGGCGAGCAGTACTTC

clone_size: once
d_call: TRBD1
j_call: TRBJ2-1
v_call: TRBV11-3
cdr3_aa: CASSYSGTGGLDEQFF
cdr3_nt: TGTGCCAGCAGTTACTCCGGGACAGGGGGCTTGGATGAGCAGTTCTTC

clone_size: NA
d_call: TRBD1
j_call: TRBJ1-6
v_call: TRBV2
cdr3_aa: CASRKQGSSYNSPLHF
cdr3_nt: TGTGCCAGCAGGAAACAGGGGAGCTCCTATAATTCACCCCTCCACTTT

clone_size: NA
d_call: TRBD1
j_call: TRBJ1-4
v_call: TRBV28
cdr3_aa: CATWDRMLTNEKLFF
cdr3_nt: TGTGCCACGTGGGACAGGATGTTAACTAATGAAAAACTGTTTTTT

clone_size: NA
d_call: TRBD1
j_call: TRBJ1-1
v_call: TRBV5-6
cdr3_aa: CASSLVDRVNTEAFF
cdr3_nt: TGTGCCAGCAGCTTGGTGGACAGGGTGAACACTGAAGCTTTCTTT

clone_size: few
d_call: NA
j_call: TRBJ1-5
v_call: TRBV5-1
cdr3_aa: CASNSGNGALSNQPQHF
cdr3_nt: TGCGCCAGCAACTCGGGTAATGGGGCATTGAGCAATCAGCCCCAGCATTTT

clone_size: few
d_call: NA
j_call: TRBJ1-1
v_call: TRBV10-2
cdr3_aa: CASSEFRSGTRPGAFF
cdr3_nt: TGCGCCAGCAGTGAGTTCAGATCCGGGACCAGGCCCGGGGCTTTCTTT

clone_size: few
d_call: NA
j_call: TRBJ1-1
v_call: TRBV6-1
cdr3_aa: CASSEGPWTEAFF
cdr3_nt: TGTGCCAGCAGTGAAGGGCCCTGGACTGAAGCTTTCTTT

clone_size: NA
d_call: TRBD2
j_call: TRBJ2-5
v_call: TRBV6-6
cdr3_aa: CASSQTSGRVGETQYF
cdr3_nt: TGTGCCAGCAGTCAGACTAGCGGGAGGGTAGGGGAGACCCAGTACTTC

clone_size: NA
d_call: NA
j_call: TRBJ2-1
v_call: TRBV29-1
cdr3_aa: CSVGSGYYNEQFF
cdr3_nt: TGCAGCGTTGGTAGCGGATACTACAATGAGCAGTTCTTC

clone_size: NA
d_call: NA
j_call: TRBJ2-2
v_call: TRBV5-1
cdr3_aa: CASSLDLGRVTGELFF
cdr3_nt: TGCGCCAGCAGCTTGGATTTGGGGCGCGTCACCGGGGAGCTGTTTTTT

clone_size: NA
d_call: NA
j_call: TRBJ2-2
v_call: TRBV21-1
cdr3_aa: CASSKMPGVAGGPVTGELFF
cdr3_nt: TGTGCCAGCAGCAAAATGCCTGGGGTAGCGGGAGGGCCCGTCACCGGGGAGCTGTTTTTT

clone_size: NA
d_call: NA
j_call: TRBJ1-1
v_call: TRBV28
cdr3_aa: CASRSGGRTEAFF
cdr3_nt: TGTGCCAGCAGGTCTGGGGGGAGAACTGAAGCTTTCTTT

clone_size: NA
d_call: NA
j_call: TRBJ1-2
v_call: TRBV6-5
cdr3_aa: CASSLREGNYGYTF
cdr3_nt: TGTGCCAGCAGTTTACGGGAAGGGAACTATGGCTACACCTTC

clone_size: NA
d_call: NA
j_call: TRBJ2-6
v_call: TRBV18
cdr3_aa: CASSPVGSGANVLTF
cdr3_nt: TGTGCCAGCTCACCAGTCGGCTCTGGGGCCAACGTCCTGACTTTC

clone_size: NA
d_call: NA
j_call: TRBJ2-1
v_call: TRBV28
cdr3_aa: CASRQRDTTMKQFF
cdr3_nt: TGTGCCAGCAGACAACGGGACACAACAATGAAGCAGTTCTTC

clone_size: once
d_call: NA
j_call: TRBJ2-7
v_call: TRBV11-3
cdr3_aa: CASSLGSQYEQYF
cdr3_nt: TGTGCCAGCAGCTTAGGTTCTCAGTACGAGCAGTACTTC

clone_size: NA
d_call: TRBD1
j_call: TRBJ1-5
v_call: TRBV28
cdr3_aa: CASSSGQGYQPQHF
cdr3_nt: TGTGCCAGCAGTTCCGGACAGGGTTATCAGCCCCAGCATTTT

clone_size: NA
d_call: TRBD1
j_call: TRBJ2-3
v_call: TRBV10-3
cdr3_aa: CAISESGQGRSPYTQYF
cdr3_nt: TGTGCCATCAGTGAGTCGGGACAGGGGCGATCCCCCTATACGCAGTATTTT

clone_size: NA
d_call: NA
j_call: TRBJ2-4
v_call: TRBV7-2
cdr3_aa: CASSPTLAKNIQYF
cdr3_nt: TGTGCCAGCAGCCCTACGTTAGCCAAAAACATTCAGTACTTC

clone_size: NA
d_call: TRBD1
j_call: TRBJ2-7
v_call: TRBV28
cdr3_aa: CASRPGQGSGEQYF
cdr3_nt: TGTGCCAGCAGACCGGGACAGGGATCGGGTGAGCAGTACTTC

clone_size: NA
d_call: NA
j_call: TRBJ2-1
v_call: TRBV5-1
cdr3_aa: CASSLFRGNEQFF
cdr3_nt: TGCGCCAGCAGCTTATTTAGAGGCAATGAGCAGTTCTTC

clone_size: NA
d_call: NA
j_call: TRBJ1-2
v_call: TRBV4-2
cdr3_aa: CASSQDLGYGYTF
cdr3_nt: TGTGCCAGCAGCCAAGATCTCGGATATGGCTACACCTTC

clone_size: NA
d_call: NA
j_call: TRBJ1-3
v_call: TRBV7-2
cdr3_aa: CASSLALGSSGNTIYF
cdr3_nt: TGTGCCAGCAGCTTAGCTTTGGGCAGCTCTGGAAACACCATATATTTT

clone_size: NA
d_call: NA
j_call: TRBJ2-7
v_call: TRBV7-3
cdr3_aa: CASSLADTYEQYF
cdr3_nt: TGTGCCAGCAGCTTAGCCGATACCTACGAGCAGTACTTC

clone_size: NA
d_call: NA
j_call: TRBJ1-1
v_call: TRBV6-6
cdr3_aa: CASSYFGGAEAFF
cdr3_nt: TGTGCCAGCAGTTACTTTGGGGGGGCTGAAGCTTTCTTT

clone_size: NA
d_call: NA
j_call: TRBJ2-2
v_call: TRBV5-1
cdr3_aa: CASSEGVGELFF
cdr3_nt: TGCGCCAGCAGCGAGGGGGTCGGGGAGCTGTTTTTT

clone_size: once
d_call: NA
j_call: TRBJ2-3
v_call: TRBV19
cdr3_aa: CASSMNGISTDTQYF
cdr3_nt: TGTGCCAGTAGTATGAACGGGATTAGCACAGATACGCAGTATTTT

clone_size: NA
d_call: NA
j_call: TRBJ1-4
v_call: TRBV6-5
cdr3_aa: CASSYGGGRNEKLFF
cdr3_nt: TGTGCCAGCAGTTACGGGGGGGGCCGTAATGAAAAACTGTTTTTT

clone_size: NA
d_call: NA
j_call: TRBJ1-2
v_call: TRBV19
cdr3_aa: CASSIGGTYGYTF
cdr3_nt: TGTGCCAGTAGTATAGGCGGCACCTATGGCTACACCTTC

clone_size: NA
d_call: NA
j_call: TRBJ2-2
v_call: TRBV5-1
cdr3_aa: CASSLLTGDTGELFF
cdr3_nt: TGCGCCAGCAGCCTTCTTACGGGAGACACCGGGGAGCTGTTTTTT

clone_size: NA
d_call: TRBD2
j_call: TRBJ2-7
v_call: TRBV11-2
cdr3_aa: CASSLDRRQATSGFLEQYF
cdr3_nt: TGTGCCAGCAGCTTAGATAGGAGACAGGCGACTAGCGGCTTCCTCGAGCAGTACTTC

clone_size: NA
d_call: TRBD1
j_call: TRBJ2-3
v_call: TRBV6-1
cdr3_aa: CASNNRGTDTQYF
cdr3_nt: TGTGCCAGCAACAACAGGGGTACAGATACGCAGTATTTT

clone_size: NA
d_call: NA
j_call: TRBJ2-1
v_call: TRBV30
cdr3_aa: CAWSIKGGHNEQFF
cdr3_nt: TGTGCCTGGAGTATAAAGGGTGGGCACAATGAGCAGTTCTTC

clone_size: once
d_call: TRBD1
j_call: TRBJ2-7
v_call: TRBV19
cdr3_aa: CASRRDRGSYEQYF
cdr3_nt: TGTGCCAGTAGAAGGGACAGGGGATCCTACGAGCAGTACTTC

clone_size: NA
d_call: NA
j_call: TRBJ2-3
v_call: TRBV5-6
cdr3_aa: CASSLVFDTSTDTQYF
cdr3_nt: TGTGCCAGCAGCTTGGTATTCGACACCAGCACAGATACGCAGTATTTT